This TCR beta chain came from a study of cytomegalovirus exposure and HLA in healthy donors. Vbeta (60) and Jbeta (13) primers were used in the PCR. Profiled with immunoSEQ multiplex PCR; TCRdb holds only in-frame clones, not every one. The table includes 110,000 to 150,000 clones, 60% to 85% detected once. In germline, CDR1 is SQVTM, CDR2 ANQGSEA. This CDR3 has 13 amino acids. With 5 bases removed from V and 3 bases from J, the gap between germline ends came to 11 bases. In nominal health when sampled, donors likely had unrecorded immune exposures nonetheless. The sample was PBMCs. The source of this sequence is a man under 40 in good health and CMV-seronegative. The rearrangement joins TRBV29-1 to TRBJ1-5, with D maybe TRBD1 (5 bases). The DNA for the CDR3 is TGCAGCGTTACAGACAGTCTCAATCAGCCCCAGCATTTT. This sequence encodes CSVTDSLNQPQHF.